This T cell receptor (beta chain) stems from a study of Graves' ophthalmopathy and Graves' hyperthyroidism (dated by TCRdb to 2016 to 2019). Looking at the study overall: Peripheral blood was collected at initial diagnosis, before any treatment. The study used signatures of the TCR beta repertoire to tell Graves' ophthalmopathy apart from Graves' hyperthyroidism and to predict which patients would progress to ophthalmopathy. In total, 135 blood samples were TCR-sequenced: roughly 45 ophthalmopathy, 75 hyperthyroidism and approximately 17 hyperthyroidism-to-ophthalmopathy patients. To explore V-J signatures distinguishing ophthalmopathy from hyperthyroidism, a discovery set of around 100 patients (fewer than 45 ophthalmopathy, 57 stable hyperthyroidism) was enrolled. For independent validation, a separate cohort was made up of around 18 hyperthyroidism patients plus 17 patients who later progressed from hyperthyroidism to ophthalmopathy. T-cell repertoires of thyroid tissue and blood were compared in more than 5 hyperthyroidism patients. Once sampling was done, hyperthyroidism patients were given methimazole at a starting dose of 30 mg daily, while ophthalmopathy patients were given high-dose intravenous methylprednisolone. Here is what the overall study found, with its caveats: In validation, the model predicted ophthalmopathy progression with 55% to 71% sensitivity and around 72% specificity; roughly eleven predicted patients were CT-confirmed with GO in a median of roughly 6.8 months. Sample size was not predetermined statistically, and investigators were not blinded to group allocation. Among expanded thyroid clonotypes with frequency above 0.001, most also showed up in blood, which suggests that blood repertoires may reflect the thyroid immune response. In cross-validation, the 13-signature model distinguished ophthalmopathy from stable hyperthyroidism with approximately 90% sensitivity and approximately 81% specificity, while in the test set the corresponding values were 80% and 75%.

For repertoire sequencing, TCR beta CDR3 regions were amplified from RNA transcripts. The first round was an RT-PCR using HTBI primers with the Qiagen OneStep RT-PCR kit, and this first round was followed by a second-round multiplex PCR, then size selection and purification. Libraries were sequenced paired-end with 100 bp reads on an Illumina HiSeq2000. The published analysis was carried out like this. SOAPnuke was used to process the reads, throwing out any read that had adapters, had uncalled bases, had a mean Phred below 15, or lacked an exact constant-primer or identifier match. COPE v1.2.5 was used to merge high-quality paired reads. Unique nucleotide sequences were defined as clonotypes and aligned to IMGT TRB V, D and J references using MiTCR v1.1. The analysis was limited to V-J combinations with a frequency above 0.0001, which together covered over 98% of repertoires. For each V-J combination, a TCR clonal expansion and chaos score was defined as the ratio of F50 clonal expansion to chaos observed in the TCRdist matrix. Features were reduced by Welch's t-statistics and random forest to around 14 V-J combinations, which fed a naive Bayes classifier. Thyroid-blood repertoire similarity was quantified with the Morisita-Horn index. TCRdb passed the public sequencing reads through fastp at Q25 and MiXCR, retaining productive beta sequences. Here each entry gathers all rows of one CDR3 protein and keeps the most common genes and DNA. TCRdb, not the authors, supplied the V and J calls. For this sample the table gives 200,000 to 250,000 distinct CDR3 sequences, of which around 50% were detected only once. The ten largest make up 40% to 55% of the sample.

To note about this clonotype: Its antigen is unknown. One base away there is no much larger clone; base qualities are not given.

The ophthalmopathy patients had moderately to severely active disease, with a Clinical Activity Score of 3 or higher, a NOSPECS grade of 4 or higher, and a disease duration of less than 3 months. Patients with other autoimmune diseases, uncontrolled infections, pregnancy or lactation were excluded. Diagnosis relied on clinical symptoms, serum thyroxine, TRAb, thyroid ultrasound and orbital computed tomography. PBMCs were isolated from more than 9 ml of fresh peripheral blood by Ficoll-Paque density gradient centrifugation. Trizol reagent was used to extract the total RNA, and its quality was then checked on an Agilent 2100 Bioanalyzer. Source material: peripheral blood. This receptor was taken from an adult man with Graves' ophthalmopathy.

The DNA sequence follows: TGCAGCGTTGAAGTCCACGGGAGTGGCGCTGAAGCTTTCTTT. Translated, it gives CSVEVHGSGAEAFF. Recombination joined TRBV29-1 with TRBJ1-1, with the D gene call left open. As encoded in the germline V gene, CDR1 is SQVTM while CDR2 is ANQGSEA. From the cysteine through the phenylalanine, the CDR3 covers 14 amino acids. The sequence is cut down to CDR3 DNA, 42 bases in frame from base 1. Trimming takes 1 base from V and 6 bases from J, and the germline ends sit 15 bases apart.